This T cell receptor (beta chain) comes out of a study of CD8 T cells in Susac syndrome. The CDR3 contains 12 residues. Trimming left V 5 bases short and J 1 base short, with 5 bases between. The germline CDR1 and CDR2 sequences are MNHEY and SVGAGI. The table lists this clonotype with a count of one. RNA was extracted with the RNeasy kit, and a quantity of roughly 0.5 to 1 ug was reverse transcribed using random hexamers. TCRdb reanalysed the immunoSEQ multiplex PCR reads using MiXCR and keeps one entry per CDR3 protein. The sample has tens of thousands of distinct CDR3 sequences, under 95% seen once.

The genes are TRBV6-5 and TRBJ2-5; D remains unclear. The sample consisted of CD8+ T cells from PBMCs. The receptor comes from a human donor in good health. Here the CDR3 DNA reads TGTGCCAGCAGTGCTCCCCAAGAGACCCAGTACTTC. Its translation is CASSAPQETQYF.